This TCR beta chain was retrieved from a study of identical twins. CDR1 is SGHDT, CDR2 YYEEEE, per germline. With 1 base removed from V and 7 bases from J, the gap between germline ends came to 9 bases. CDR3 length: 13 amino acids. TCRdb reprocessed the 5' RACE reads with MiXCR, giving one entry per CDR3 protein. The sample shows approximately 280,000 distinct CDR3 sequences, 6.5% to 9.5% of them seen only once. The same sample was also used in a study of yellow fever vaccine responses in identical twins.

The sequence was obtained from a woman between 18 and 30 years old in good health. The sequencing sample was made of memory (CD45RO+) T cells sorted from blood. The chain recombines TRBV5-6 with TRBJ2-1, with D unresolved. The CDR3 reads CASSLRIQNEQFF. Written as DNA, the CDR3 is TGTGCCAGCAGCTTGCGTATACAAAATGAGCAGTTCTTC.